This TCR beta chain was recovered during a study of OX40 agonist ivuxolimab in advanced cancers. Study overall: Patients with prior anti-PD-1, anti-PD-L1 or anti-CTLA-4 therapy were eligible; 35% to 50% had some. Broader study findings: Dosing at 0.1 to 3.0 mg/kg was accompanied by clonal expansion of CD4+ and CD8+ blood T cells by week 6.

Produced via immunoSEQ multiplex PCR; TCRdb's table is partial and in-frame only. The sample contains roughly 97,000 clones, 70% to 90% of which appear only once. Germline V gene data show CDR1 as SQVTM and CDR2 as ANQGSEA. The V segment lost 5 bases and the J segment 5 bases; nucleotides outside the gene matches: 4. This CDR3 spans 12 amino acids. Concerning this clone itself: Its antigen is unknown.

The V and J genes are TRBV29-1 and TRBJ1-2; 8 positions match TRBD1. This receptor was identified in an adult with an advanced solid tumor such as melanoma, head and neck, liver or kidney cancer. The material sequenced was CD4+ or CD8+ T cells sorted from blood, taken in a trial of the OX40 agonist ivuxolimab. CDR3 coding DNA: TGCAGCGTTTTCGACAGGGGATATGGCTACACCTTC. Its protein product is CSVFDRGYGYTF.